The 30 T cell receptor beta chains below were found in one sample sequenced in a study of identical twins. TCRdb reprocessed the 5' RACE reads via MiXCR and lists one record per CDR3 protein. Of 650,000 to 750,000 distinct CDR3 sequences in the sample, around 21% were seen once. These data were likewise used in another study, on T cells expressing NK-cell markers.

The sequencing input was PBMCs. The receptors were gathered from a woman aged 18-29 years in good health.

The chain is built from TRBV7-2 and TRBJ1-1; D remains ambiguous. CDR1 is SGHTA, CDR2 FQGNSA, per germline. The CDR3 has 14 amino acids. The germline V and J ends were trimmed by 1 base and 5 bases, with 11 bases remaining between them. The CDR3 sequence: CASSLGWVVTEAFF. CDR3 nucleotide sequence: TGTGCCAGCAGCTTAGGCTGGGTGGTTACTGAAGCTTTCTTT.

As concerns this clonotype: Since a much larger clone is just one base distant, this may be a read error. The chain links TRBV5-1 to TRBJ2-1; 13 bases agree with TRBD2. This CDR3 is built from 17 residues. Germline CDR1 reads SGHRS; CDR2 reads YFSETQ. With V trimmed by 4 bases and J by 2 bases, 6 bases remained unmatched. The CDR3 reads CASSPRLAGGTYNEQFF. The DNA for the CDR3 is TGCGCCAGCAGCCCCCGACTAGCGGGGGGCACCTACAATGAGCAGTTCTTC.

This clonotype was observed a few times. This chain links TRBV4-2 with TRBJ2-5, with 8 bases aligning to TRBD1. CDR1 and CDR2 from the germline V gene are LGHNA and YNFKEQ. V gave up 0 bases and J gave up 2 bases; unmatched junction bases: 11. The CDR3 totals 18 residues. CDR3 loop: CASSQDGRTGQRQETQYF. In DNA, the CDR3 is TGTGCCAGCAGCCAAGATGGGAGGACAGGGCAGCGGCAAGAGACCCAGTACTTC.

The gene calls are TRBV20-1 and TRBJ2-1; TRBD2 agrees at 13 bases. V was pared by 1 base and J by 6 bases, with 6 bases of the junction left unmatched. CDR3 length equals 16 residues. Per germline, CDR1 DFQATT and CDR2 SNEGSKA (reference sequence). This chain's CDR3 is CSARGGGLAGTNEQFF. The CDR3 DNA reads TGCAGTGCTAGAGGTGGGGGACTAGCGGGAACCAATGAGCAGTTCTTC.

The chain recombines TRBV12-3 or TRBV12-4 with TRBJ2-5; D is possibly TRBD1 or TRBD2 (5 bases each). V gave up 2 bases and J gave up 2 bases, with 15 bases separating them. The CDR3 consists of 16 residues. The CDR3, as DNA: TGTGCCAGCAGTTTAAGTCAGGGAAGAGGGCAAGAGACCCAGTACTTC. Amino acids: CASSLSQGRGQETQYF.

This chain connects TRBV4-3 to TRBJ2-3, with 10 bases identical to TRBD2. The CDR3 sequence is 19 residues long. Per germline, CDR1 LGHNA and CDR2 YSLEER. J lost 1 base, V lost 1 base, and 11 bases had no gene match. This CDR3 is CASSQALAGRSSRTDTQYF. The CDR3 nucleotides are TGCGCCAGCAGCCAAGCACTAGCGGGACGAAGTAGCCGCACAGATACGCAGTATTTT.

The V gene is TRBV4-3, the J gene TRBJ2-1; 8 positions agree with TRBD2. Losses at the gene ends were 2 bases for V and 7 bases for J; bases not matched to a gene: 10. Germline CDR1 LGHNA, CDR2 YSLEER. The length of the CDR3 is 16 residues. This CDR3 reads CASSQLPGLARNEQFF. In DNA form, the CDR3 reads TGCGCCAGCAGCCAACTCCCTGGACTAGCAAGGAATGAGCAGTTCTTC.

This clonotype was seen a handful of times. This chain uses TRBV20-1 with TRBJ2-3, with 11 nucleotides matching TRBD2. The CDR3 runs 14 residues. V lost 3 bases to trimming and J lost 7 bases; unmatched junction nucleotides: 6. Germline lookup yields CDR1 DFQATT and CDR2 SNEGSKA (reference sequence). CDR3: CSARGLAGGYTQYF. CDR3 DNA sequence: TGCAGTGCTAGGGGGCTAGCGGGGGGCTATACGCAGTATTTT.

The genes are TRBV20-1 and TRBJ2-7; possible D gene TRBD2, 5 bases. Germline V lookup: CDR1 DFQATT, CDR2 SNEGSKA (reference sequence). V gave up 5 bases and J gave up 3 bases, with 14 bases separating them. The CDR3 extends over 13 amino acids. The CDR3 loop reads CSAQAWTGYEQYF. CDR3 bases: TGCAGTGCTCAAGCCTGGACTGGCTACGAGCAGTACTTC.

This clonotype was seen a handful of times. The chain has TRBV7-6 and TRBJ1-1, with D perhaps matching TRBD1 (6 bases). V was clipped by 5 bases and J by 0 bases, with 16 bases between them. Germline V gene sequence: CDR1 SGHVS, CDR2 FNYEAQ. The CDR3 length is 16 residues. CDR3 sequence: CASSPTGFDMNTEAFF. The CDR3 DNA reads TGTGCCAGCAGCCCAACAGGGTTCGATATGAACACTGAAGCTTTCTTT.

This clonotype was seen ten or more times. J is TRBJ1-1 and V is TRBV10-3; D unresolved. The CDR3 spans 13 residues. V dropped 6 bases and J dropped 0 bases, with 8 bases sitting between them. The V gene's germline CDR1 is ENHRY and CDR2 SYGVKD. Here the CDR3 DNA reads TGTGCCATCAGGAGGACGGTGAACACTGAAGCTTTCTTT. Protein sequence: CAIRRTVNTEAFF.

The chain uses TRBV6-5 and TRBJ2-7; 9 nucleotides match TRBD2. V gave up 2 bases and J gave up 4 bases; unmatched junction bases: 3. Germline CDR1 and CDR2: MNHEY and SVGAGI. The CDR3 has 14 residues. The CDR3 region is CASSYLAGLYEQYF. The CDR3 nucleotides are TGTGCCAGCAGTTACCTAGCGGGGTTATACGAGCAGTACTTC.

This clonotype was counted between two and nine times. The J gene is TRBJ2-7, the V gene TRBV6-5; 12 nucleotides align to TRBD1. CDR3 length: 17 amino acids. Germline trimming cut 3 bases from V and 4 bases from J; bases unmatched to any gene: 10. In germline, CDR1 is MNHEY, CDR2 SVGAGI. CDR3 bases: TGTGCCAGCAGTTATGCCCTCGGGACAGGGGGCGGATACGAGCAGTACTTC. As protein: CASSYALGTGGGYEQYF.

This clonotype appeared a few times. The genes are TRBV10-3 and TRBJ2-2; D unresolved. CDR1 ENHRY and CDR2 SYGVKD come from the germline V gene. The V and J ends lost 8 bases and 7 bases respectively, with 8 bases between them. The CDR3 covers 11 residues. The CDR3 spells CAIAKGGELFF. Written as DNA, the CDR3 is TGTGCCATCGCGAAAGGCGGGGAGCTGTTTTTT.

In this sample, this clonotype turned up once. V is TRBV12-3 or TRBV12-4 and J is TRBJ2-6; D ambiguous. CDR3 length equals 16 residues. The V gene lost 2 bases and the J gene lost 4 bases, with 12 bases spanning the gap. The chain's CDR3 is CASSLHGLRGANVLTF. The CDR3 DNA reads as TGTGCCAGCAGTTTACATGGGTTGCGCGGGGCCAACGTCCTGACTTTC.

A few counts support this clonotype. This chain links TRBV5-1 with TRBJ2-2; 10 bases map to TRBD2. Germline loops: CDR1 SGHRS, CDR2 YFSETQ. The CDR3 extends over 15 amino acids. V gave up 2 bases and J gave up 3 bases; unmatched junction bases: 1. This CDR3 is CASSLAGGYTGELFF. The DNA for the CDR3 is TGCGCCAGCAGCTTAGCGGGAGGGTACACCGGGGAGCTGTTTTTT.

This clonotype turned up a few times. CDR3 residues: CASSPVTSETYEQYF. CDR3 coding DNA: TGCGCCAGCAGCCCCGTGACTAGCGAAACCTACGAGCAGTACTTC. The chain links TRBV4-3 to TRBJ2-7; 8 nucleotides line up with TRBD2. The J segment lost 2 bases and the V segment lost 4 bases, leaving 7 bases of the junction unmatched. Germline CDR1 and CDR2: LGHNA and YSLEER. There are 15 residues in the CDR3.

J is TRBJ2-5 and V is TRBV10-1, with 9 positions matching TRBD2. This CDR3 is built from 12 residues. Trimming at V came to 5 bases and at J to 7 bases, leaving 2 bases not matched to a gene. Germline CDR1 and CDR2: WNHNN and SYGVQD (reference sequence). This chain's CDR3 is CASSSTSGTQYF. CDR3 sequence (DNA): TGCGCCAGCAGTTCGACTAGCGGGACCCAGTACTTC.

This clonotype was counted at least ten times. The chain combines TRBV12-3 or TRBV12-4 with TRBJ2-1, with 8 bases aligning to TRBD1. The CDR3 sequence is 11 residues long. V was pared by 3 bases and J by 12 bases, with 1 base of the junction left unmatched. CDR3 sequence: CASSFGTGQFF. Here the CDR3 DNA reads TGTGCCAGCAGTTTTGGGACAGGGCAGTTCTTC.

A few counts support this clonotype. This rearrangement joins TRBV15 to TRBJ2-1; the D gene could be TRBD1 or TRBD2 (7 bases each). CDR3 length equals 15 residues. The V gene's germline CDR1 is LNHNV and CDR2 YYDKDF (reference sequence). Trimming pared 1 base from V and 8 bases from J, leaving 15 bases between. As DNA, the CDR3 is TGTGCCACCAGCAGAGCAGGGGGGGCCGGCCATGAGCAGTTCTTC. It codes for CATSRAGGAGHEQFF.

The J gene is TRBJ2-5, the V gene TRBV3-1, with TRBD2 matching 10 bases. Per the germline V gene, CDR1 is LGHDT and CDR2 is YNNKEL (reference sequence). After removal of 1 base from V and 2 bases from J, the junction contained 7 bases not matched to a gene. The CDR3 extends over 17 amino acids. The CDR3 DNA is TGTGCCAGCAGCCAAGCCTCGGGACTAGCGAGGCAAGAGACCCAGTACTTC. This encodes CASSQASGLARQETQYF.

This chain connects TRBV13 to TRBJ1-2, with 7 bases fitting TRBD1. Per the germline V gene, CDR1 is PRHDT and CDR2 is FYEKMQ (reference sequence). This CDR3 is built from 13 residues. Unmatched junction bases numbered 4, after V lost 5 bases and J lost 4 bases. CDR3 region: CASSVQGSYGYTF. Here the CDR3 DNA reads TGTGCCAGCAGCGTACAGGGGTCCTATGGCTACACCTTC.

This clonotype showed up just once. The J gene is TRBJ1-2, the V gene TRBV13, with D tentatively TRBD1 (5 bases). Deletions cut 3 bases from V and 4 bases from J, with 12 bases between. The CDR3 is 14 residues long. Germline CDR1 is PRHDT and CDR2 is FYEKMQ (reference sequence). The CDR3 reads CASSFGRARYGYTF. The CDR3 DNA reads as TGTGCCAGCAGCTTTGGCAGGGCGCGCTATGGCTACACCTTC.

This clonotype was counted ten times or more. The V and J genes are TRBV9 and TRBJ2-3; D unresolved. The CDR3 is 12 residues long. Trimming took off 3 bases at V and 6 bases at J, with 8 bases between the two ends. In germline, CDR1 is SGDLS, CDR2 YYNGEE. The CDR3 protein is CASSGGVDTQYF. In DNA form, the CDR3 reads TGTGCCAGCAGCGGTGGGGTGGATACGCAGTATTTT.

For the CDR3, the DNA is TGCAGCGTTGAACGGGTTACCGGGACTAAGCCGCAGTATTTT. The encoded protein is CSVERVTGTKPQYF. The gene calls are TRBV29-1 and TRBJ2-3, with 7 bases identical to TRBD2. Looked up from germline, CDR1 is SQVTM and CDR2 is ANQGSEA. Trimming at V came to 2 bases and at J to 10 bases, leaving 12 bases not matched to a gene. There are 14 residues in the CDR3.

The table lists this clonotype with a few counts. The V and J genes are TRBV9 and TRBJ2-7; the match to TRBD2 covers 7 bases. V dropped 3 bases and J dropped 0; count of bases not matched to a gene: 6. The germline CDR1 and CDR2 sequences are SGDLS and YYNGEE. This CDR3 has 15 residues. The CDR3 is CASSAHGGTSYEQYF. For the CDR3, the DNA is TGTGCCAGCAGCGCCCACGGGGGGACCTCCTACGAGCAGTACTTC. The full variable domain, in which reference TRBV9 and TRBJ2-7 provide the parts outside the CDR3, is DSGVTQTPKHLITATGQRVTLRCSPRSGDLSVYWYQQSLDQGLQFLIQYYNGEERAKGNILERFSAQQFPDLHSELNLSSLELGDSALYFCASSAHGGTSYEQYFGPGTRLTVT.

The sample holds many counts of this clonotype. The V gene is TRBV12-3 or TRBV12-4, the J gene TRBJ2-7; 7 bases are a match to TRBD1. The CDR3 spans 12 residues. Unmatched junction bases numbered 6, after V lost 6 bases and J lost 7 bases. The CDR3 spells CASRLGRGEQYF. The CDR3 bases are TGTGCCAGCAGACTCGGCAGGGGGGAGCAGTACTTC.

The chain has TRBV3-1 and TRBJ2-5; a possible D gene is TRBD1 (6 bases). Germline V CDR1 and CDR2: LGHDT, YNNKEL (reference sequence). The CDR3 spans 17 residues. Trimming shortened V by 4 bases and J by 5 bases, and 23 bases separated the two germline ends. In nucleotides, the CDR3 is TGTGCCAGCAGCCCCCTGGGTGGGGCAGGGGCTATGGAGACCCAGTACTTC. It translates to CASSPLGGAGAMETQYF.

V gene TRBV6-1 combines with J gene TRBJ1-2, with no clear D. The CDR3 totals 13 residues. V shed 5 bases and J shed 5 bases, with 12 bases lying between them. Germline assignment: CDR1 MNHNS and CDR2 SASEGT. In DNA form, the CDR3 reads TGTGCCAGCAGTCCTCAACACACGTATGGCTACACCTTC. It codes for CASSPQHTYGYTF.

This chain uses TRBV20-1 with TRBJ2-1, with no clear D. The CDR3 runs 12 residues. Trimming stripped 7 bases from V and 3 bases from J, with 10 bases between. The germline CDR1 and CDR2 sequences are DFQATT and SNEGSKA (reference sequence). CDR3 sequence: CSVSGFYNEQFF. The CDR3 coding sequence is TGCAGTGTTTCGGGTTTCTACAATGAGCAGTTCTTC.